This T cell receptor beta chain was sequenced in a study of cytomegalovirus exposure and HLA in healthy donors. Across the study: Of the donors genotyped, approximately 400 in all, about 82% fell in the Caucasian-associated ancestry cluster. General observations from the study: It was reportedly the case that the classifier diagnosed cytomegalovirus status with high specificity and sensitivity. With further analysis later on, most CMV-associated TCR beta chains appeared HLA-restricted.

Notes on this clone: The target antigen is unknown.

The PCR contained 60 Vbeta and 13 Jbeta primers. Repertoires were generated with immunoSEQ multiplex PCR, while TCRdb's copy carries only in-frame clones and drops some. The table includes about 200,000 clones, over 60% detected once. This sequence was found in a man aged 40-55 years in good health and CMV-seronegative. The sequenced sample consisted of PBMCs.

The CDR3 nucleotides read TGTGCCAGCACCTCCGGACTAGCGGGAGGGAGATCCTACAATGAGCAGTTCTTC. This gives the protein CASTSGLAGGRSYNEQFF. This rearrangement joins TRBV28 to TRBJ2-1; 15 bases match TRBD2. This CDR3 has 18 amino acids. CDR1 is MDHEN, CDR2 SYDVKM, per germline. J gave up 1 base and V 7 bases, and 8 bases lay outside the gene matches.